This T cell receptor beta chain was retrieved from a study of technical replicates of blood from several donors. CDR1 is SGHTA and CDR2 is FQGTGA in the germline V gene. This CDR3 has 14 amino acids. J was trimmed by 6 bases and V by 5 bases; bases with no gene match: 5. Method: immunoSEQ multiplex PCR; TCRdb's copy keeps in-frame clones and lacks some. The table has over 65,000 clones, 95% to 98% seen once. This TCR was recovered from a human donor in good health. Sequenced sample: T cells isolated from PBMCs. The chain uses TRBV7-3 and TRBJ2-1, with 9 nucleotides matching TRBD1. The CDR3 DNA reads as TGTGCCAGCAGCCTTGGGACAGGGAGCAATGAGCAGTTCTTC. This translates into CASSLGTGSNEQFF.